These T cell receptor beta chains were read from a single sample in a study of shared clonotypes between healthy human individuals. Generated by immunoSEQ multiplex PCR, the TCRdb table keeps only in-frame clones and is missing some. The sample yields under 1 million clones, roughly 96% seen once. The material sequenced was naive CD8+ T cells sorted from blood. The receptors shown here come from a man aged 30 to 45 in good health. Both conserved end residues are part of each CDR3. The order of the fields is V gene, J gene, clone size, D gene, CDR3 protein, CDR3 DNA. D genes are given only for firm matches. Clone size is given for some rows only: seen once, a few or many times, or a class if the clone is expanded.

>TRBV4-1|TRBJ2-1|.|.
CASSEGIYNEQFF
TGCGCCAGCAGCGAAGGGATATACAATGAGCAGTTCTTC
>TRBV7-2|TRBJ2-7|once|.
CASSLAWRGSFEQYF
TGTGCCAGCAGCTTAGCCTGGAGAGGGTCGTTCGAGCAGTACTTC
>TRBV5-8|TRBJ1-2|.|.
CASSLYREGYTF
TGTGCCAGCAGCTTATACAGGGAAGGCTACACCTTC
>TRBV29-1|TRBJ2-7|.|.
CSVESGTYPEQYF
TGCAGCGTTGAATCCGGGACATACCCCGAGCAGTACTTC
>TRBV9|TRBJ1-3|.|.
CASSVEGNTIYF
TGTGCCAGCAGCGTGGAGGGAAACACCATATATTTT
>TRBV6-6|TRBJ1-4|.|.
CASSWVVNEKLFF
TGTGCCAGCAGTTGGGTGGTGAATGAAAAACTGTTTTTT
>TRBV27|TRBJ1-4|.|.
CASSWGGISEKLFF
TGTGCCAGCAGTTGGGGGGGTATTAGTGAAAAACTGTTTTTT
>TRBV21-1|TRBJ2-2|.|.
CASSNGATTGELFF
TGTGCCAGCAGCAATGGGGCTACCACCGGGGAGCTGTTTTTT
>TRBV6-5|TRBJ1-1|.|.
CASRGGEDTEAFF
TGTGCCAGCCGGGGAGGGGAGGACACTGAAGCTTTCTTT
>TRBV4-3|TRBJ2-2|.|.
CASSHGIANTGELFF
TGCGCCAGCAGCCATGGAATCGCGAACACCGGGGAGCTGTTTTTT
>TRBV7-9|TRBJ2-7|.|TRBD2
CASSLAGGPHEQYF
TGTGCCAGCAGTTTAGCGGGAGGGCCCCACGAGCAGTACTTC
>TRBV7-9|TRBJ2-2|once|.
CASSSTRLEGANTGELFF
TGTGCCAGCAGCTCCACCCGCTTGGAGGGCGCGAACACCGGGGAGCTGTTTTTT
>TRBV27|TRBJ2-2|once|.
CASRYTGTGELFF
TGTGCCAGCCGGTATACCGGCACCGGGGAGCTGTTTTTT
>TRBV27|TRBJ2-3|.|TRBD2
CASRKGTSEPDTQYF
TGTGCCAGCAGAAAAGGGACTAGCGAACCAGATACGCAGTATTTT
>TRBV2|TRBJ1-2|.|TRBD1
CASSEGTGVYGYTF
TGTGCCAGCAGTGAAGGGACAGGGGTGTATGGCTACACCTTC
>TRBV13|TRBJ1-4|.|.
CASSIFGRTNEKLFF
TGTGCCAGCAGCATTTTCGGACGGACGAATGAAAAACTGTTTTTT
>TRBV7-8|TRBJ1-1|once|TRBD1
CASSAEGAWAFF
TGTGCCAGCAGCGCAGAGGGGGCTTGGGCTTTCTTT
>TRBV28|TRBJ2-2|once|.
CASSSLGLNTGELFF
TGTGCCAGCAGTTCCTTGGGGCTGAACACCGGGGAGCTGTTTTTT
>TRBV27|TRBJ2-3|.|.
CASSPTGGTDTQYF
TGTGCCAGCAGCCCGACGGGAGGCACAGATACGCAGTATTTT
>TRBV5-6|TRBJ2-1|.|.
CASSFWQLRGNNEQFF
TGTGCCAGCAGCTTTTGGCAGTTGCGGGGAAACAATGAGCAGTTCTTC
>TRBV27|TRBJ2-3|.|TRBD1
CASSSWTGSSTDTQYF
TGTGCCAGCAGTTCCTGGACAGGTTCTAGCACAGATACGCAGTATTTT
>TRBV9|TRBJ1-1|.|.
CASSRPGDTEAFF
TGTGCCAGCAGCCGTCCGGGTGACACTGAAGCTTTCTTT
>TRBV4-1|TRBJ2-1|.|TRBD1
CASSQARPGQGASNEQFF
TGCGCCAGCAGCCAAGCACGACCGGGACAGGGGGCAAGCAATGAGCAGTTCTTC
>TRBV10-3|TRBJ2-2|once|TRBD1
CAISEGQGKLGNTGELFF
TGTGCCATCAGTGAGGGACAGGGAAAATTGGGGAACACCGGGGAGCTGTTTTTT